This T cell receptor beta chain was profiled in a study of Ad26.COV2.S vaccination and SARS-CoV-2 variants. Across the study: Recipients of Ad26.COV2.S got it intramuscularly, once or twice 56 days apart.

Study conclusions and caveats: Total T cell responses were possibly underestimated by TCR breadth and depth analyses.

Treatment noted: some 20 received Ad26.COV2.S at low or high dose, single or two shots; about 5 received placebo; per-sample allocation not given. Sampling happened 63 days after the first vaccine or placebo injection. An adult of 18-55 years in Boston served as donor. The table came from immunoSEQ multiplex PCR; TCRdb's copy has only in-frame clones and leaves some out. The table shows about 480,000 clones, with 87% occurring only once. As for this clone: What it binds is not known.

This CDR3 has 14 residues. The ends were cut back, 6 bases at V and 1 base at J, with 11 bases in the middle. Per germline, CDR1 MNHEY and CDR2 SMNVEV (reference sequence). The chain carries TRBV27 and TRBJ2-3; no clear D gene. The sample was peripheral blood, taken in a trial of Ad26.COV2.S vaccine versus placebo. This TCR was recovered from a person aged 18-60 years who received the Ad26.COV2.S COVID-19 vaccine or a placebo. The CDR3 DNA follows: TGTGCCAGCAGGCCTTCTCCTCGCACAGATACGCAGTATTTT. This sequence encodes CASRPSPRTDTQYF.